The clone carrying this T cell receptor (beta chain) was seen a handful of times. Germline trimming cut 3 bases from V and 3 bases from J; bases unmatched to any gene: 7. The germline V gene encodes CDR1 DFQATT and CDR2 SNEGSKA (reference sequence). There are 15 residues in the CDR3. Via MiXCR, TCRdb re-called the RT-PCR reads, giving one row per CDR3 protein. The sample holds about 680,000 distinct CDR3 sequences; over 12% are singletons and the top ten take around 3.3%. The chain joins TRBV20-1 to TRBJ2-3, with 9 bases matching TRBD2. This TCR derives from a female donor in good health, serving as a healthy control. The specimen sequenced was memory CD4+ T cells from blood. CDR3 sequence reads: CSARGASGITDTQYF. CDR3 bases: TGCAGTGCTAGGGGGGCTAGCGGGATAACAGATACGCAGTATTTT.